This TCR beta chain comes out of a study of shared clonotypes between healthy human individuals. Study-level background: Each donor's CD8 memory used one plate, CD8 naive two, each CD4 subset three. Study-wide points: Unshared clonotypes carried lower generation probabilities than those common to all four donors.

This clone was detected once. Its antigen is undetermined. Across several immunoSEQ plates, the genomic DNA of each subset was split evenly. Produced via immunoSEQ multiplex PCR; TCRdb's table is partial and in-frame only. The sample lists about 2.3 million clones, approximately 90% seen once, with around 0.35% in the top ten. Germline CDR1 reads MNHEY; CDR2 reads SMNVEV (reference sequence). This CDR3 is 13 amino acids long. With 5 bases removed from V and 5 bases from J, the gap between germline ends came to 12 bases. This chain links TRBV27 with TRBJ2-5; D is uncertain. Sequencing input: naive CD4+ T cells from PBMCs. Regarding subset: CD45RA+ positively selected. The sequence derives from a man aged 18 to 29 in good health. Some clones in this sample may be carry-over from other donors' samples. The CDR3 DNA follows: TGTGCCAGCAGTACGCGGTTAGGGGAGACCCAGTACTTC. Translation gives CASSTRLGETQYF.